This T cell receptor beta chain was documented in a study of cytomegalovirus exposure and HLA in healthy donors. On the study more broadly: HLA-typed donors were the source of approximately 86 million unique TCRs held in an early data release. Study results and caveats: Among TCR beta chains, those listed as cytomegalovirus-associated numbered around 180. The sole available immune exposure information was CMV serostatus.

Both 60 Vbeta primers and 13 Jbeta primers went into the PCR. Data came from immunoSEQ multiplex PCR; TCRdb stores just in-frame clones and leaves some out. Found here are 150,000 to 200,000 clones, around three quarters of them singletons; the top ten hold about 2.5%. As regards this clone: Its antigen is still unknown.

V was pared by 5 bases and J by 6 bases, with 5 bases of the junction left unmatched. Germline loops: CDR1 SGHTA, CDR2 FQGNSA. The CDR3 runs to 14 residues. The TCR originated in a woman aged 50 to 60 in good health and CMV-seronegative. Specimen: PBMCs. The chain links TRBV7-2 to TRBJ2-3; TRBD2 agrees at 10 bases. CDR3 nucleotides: TGTGCCAGCAGCCAAGCGGGAGGGCCCGATACGCAGTATTTT. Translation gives CASSQAGGPDTQYF. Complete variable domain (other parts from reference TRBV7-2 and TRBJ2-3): GAGVSQSPSNKVTEKGKDVELRCDPISGHTALYWYRQSLGQGLEFLIYFQGNSAPDKSGLPSDRFSAERTGGSVSTLTIQRTQQEDSAVYLCASSQAGGPDTQYFGPGTRLTVL.